These 9 T cell receptor beta chains were all obtained from the same sample, sequenced in a study of cytomegalovirus exposure and HLA in healthy donors. PCR primers comprised 60 Vbeta and 13 Jbeta primers. Some clones are missing from TCRdb's copy, which holds only in-frame ones; the method was immunoSEQ multiplex PCR. In the table there are some 97,000 clones, more than 60% of which are singletons. Sample: PBMCs. The receptor set was obtained from a woman under 30 in good health and CMV-seropositive.

This clone has only a few counts. The chain uses TRBV7-9 and TRBJ2-3, with TRBD1 as a possible D gene (5 bases). V was cut by 6 bases and J by 4 bases, with 11 bases left in between. CDR1 SEHNR and CDR2 FQNEAQ come from the germline V gene (reference sequence). This CDR3 comprises 13 residues. For the CDR3, the DNA is TGTGCCAGCAGGAAGGAAGGGGCAGATACGCAGTATTTT. Residues: CASRKEGADTQYF.

For the CDR3, the DNA is TGTGCCAGCAGTTTAAGGTCGGGACTCCCGGGCAATCAGCCCCAGCATTTT. Translating gives CASSLRSGLPGNQPQHF. The rearrangement uses TRBV28 and TRBJ1-5, with D perhaps TRBD1 (5 bases). The CDR3 has 17 residues. Trimming took 2 bases from V and 2 from J, leaving 16 bases between them. CDR1 and CDR2 (germline): MDHEN, SYDVKM.

The CDR3 region is CASNSPGRASDTQYF. The CDR3 region has the DNA TGTGCCAGTAACTCCCCCGGGAGGGCTTCAGATACGCAGTATTTT. V is TRBV19 and J is TRBJ2-3, with 8 bases matching TRBD2. This CDR3 has 15 residues. After removal of 7 bases from V and 4 bases from J, the junction contained 10 bases not matched to a gene. Germline CDR1 and CDR2: LNHDA and SQIVND (reference sequence).

Comment on this clone: At one end, the junction sequence differs from germline, possibly due to a read error. The V gene is TRBV7-3, the J gene TRBJ2-2, with 7 bases that match TRBD1. In germline, CDR1 is SGHTA, CDR2 FQGTGA. The CDR3 runs to 16 residues. CDR3 sequence: CASSLTGAQNTGELFF. The CDR3 DNA reads TGTGCCAGCAGCCTAACAGGGGCACAGAACACCGGGGAGCTGTTTTTT.

This chain joins TRBV4-2 and TRBJ2-1, with D tentatively TRBD2 (5 bases). Germline CDR1 is LGHNA and CDR2 is YNFKEQ. Between the trimmed V and J ends, which lost 1 base and 8 bases, there was a span of 9 bases. This CDR3 is built from 13 residues. This CDR3 reads CASSQAGVDEQFF. CDR3 DNA sequence: TGTGCCAGCAGCCAAGCCGGGGTGGATGAGCAGTTCTTC.

V gene TRBV29-1 combines with J gene TRBJ2-7; 9 bases fit TRBD1. Germline assignment: CDR1 SQVTM and CDR2 ANQGSEA. This CDR3 comprises 18 residues. The V gene end was trimmed by 6 bases and the J gene end by 4 bases; junction bases not matched to a gene: 22. For the CDR3, the DNA is TGCAGCGTCAGTTCCAACCCTACGGGACAGGGATTAAAGTACGAGCAGTACTTC. Its translation: CSVSSNPTGQGLKYEQYF.

V gene TRBV7-3 combines with J gene TRBJ2-1; D unclear. CDR1 is SGHTA and CDR2 is FQGTGA in the germline V gene. CDR3 length: 15 residues. V gave up 5 bases and J gave up 7 bases, with 18 bases separating them. The CDR3 DNA reads as TGTGCCAGCAGCCCAGTGACTGCTCTAGGAAATGAGCAGTTCTTC. This translates into CASSPVTALGNEQFF.

The CDR3 sequence: CARSSKTGGAEKLFF. CDR3 nucleotide sequence: TGTGCCAGAAGCTCGAAGACAGGGGGCGCGGAAAAACTGTTTTTT. This chain uses TRBV5-3 with TRBJ1-4; 10 nucleotides line up with TRBD1. TRBV5-3 is placed among ORFs of uncertain function. This CDR3 region has 15 residues. Losses at the gene ends were 3 bases for V and 8 bases for J; bases not matched to a gene: 7.

The chain uses TRBV5-4 and TRBJ2-1, with 7 nucleotides matching TRBD2. The CDR3 covers 15 residues. CDR1 is SGHNT and CDR2 is YYREEE in the germline V gene (reference sequence). V lost 4 bases, J lost 10 bases, and 14 bases stayed unmatched. The CDR3: CASSPEAGEPLEQFF. The CDR3 DNA sequence: TGTGCCAGCAGCCCCGAGGCGGGAGAGCCGTTGGAGCAGTTCTTC.